This passage covers 14 T cell receptor beta chains from one sample sequenced in a study of blood T cell repertoires in COVID-19. Here immunoSEQ multiplex PCR was the method, and the copy in TCRdb shows in-frame clones only, minus some. Among about 280,000 clones listed, 80% to 90% were seen once. The specimen sequenced was peripheral blood. These receptors came from a woman in her 70s with acute or convalescent COVID-19.

The chain combines TRBV19 with TRBJ1-1, with 7 bases that match TRBD1. The V segment lost 3 bases and the J segment 2 bases; nucleotides outside the gene matches: 6. The CDR3 is made up of 15 amino acids. Germline lookup yields CDR1 LNHDA and CDR2 SQIVND (reference sequence). As DNA, the CDR3 is TGTGCCAGTAGTATGGGGACAGCGCCTAACACTGAAGCTTTCTTT. Its protein product is CASSMGTAPNTEAFF. Full variable domain (remainder filled in from reference TRBV19 and TRBJ1-1): DGGITQSPKYLFRKEGQNVTLSCEQNLNHDAMYWYRQDPGQGLRLIYYSQIVNDFQKGDIAEGYSVSREKKESFPLTVTSAQKNPTAFYLCASSMGTAPNTEAFFGQGTRLTVV.

The V and J genes are TRBV6-6 and TRBJ1-2; 7 bases align to TRBD1. This CDR3 is built from 13 residues. V dropped 2 bases and J dropped 6; count of bases not matched to a gene: 3. The V gene's germline CDR1 is MNHNY and CDR2 SVGAGI (reference sequence). CDR3 nucleotides: TGTGCCAGCAGTTACAGACAGGGCGATGGCTACACCTTC. Protein sequence: CASSYRQGDGYTF.

The chain couples TRBV3-1 (or the pseudogene TRBV3-2) to TRBJ2-7; D may be TRBD1 (5 bases). The germline V gene encodes CDR1 LGHDT and CDR2 YNNKEL (reference sequence). V gave up 4 bases and J gave up 1 base, with 17 bases separating them. The CDR3 has 16 amino acids. This CDR3 is CASSPSPGADSYEQYF. The CDR3 DNA sequence: TGTGCCAGCAGCCCGAGTCCTGGGGCCGATTCCTACGAGCAGTACTTC.

Comment on this clone: Different DNA sequences within this sample yield the same CDR3. V and J are TRBV20-1 and TRBJ1-5; D not resolved. The germline V gene has CDR1 DFQATT and CDR2 SNEGSKA (reference sequence). This CDR3 contains 12 residues. V shed 3 bases and J shed 6 bases, with 9 bases lying between them. For the CDR3, the DNA is TGCAGTGCTAGTGGTGGGCGTCAGCCCCAGCATTTT. This encodes CSASGGRQPQHF.

The rearrangement links TRBV7-9 to TRBJ2-1; the match to TRBD2 covers 10 bases. CDR1 and CDR2 (germline): SEHNR, FQNEAQ (reference sequence). The CDR3 sequence is 14 residues long. V dropped 6 bases and J dropped 4; count of bases not matched to a gene: 3. CDR3 DNA sequence: TGTGCCAGCAGTCCTAGCGGGGGATACAATGAGCAGTTCTTC. It specifies CASSPSGGYNEQFF.

This rearrangement joins TRBV27 to TRBJ2-1; D uncertain. V gave up 3 bases and J gave up 8 bases, with 8 bases separating them. CDR1 is MNHEY, CDR2 SMNVEV, per germline (reference sequence). This CDR3 has 12 residues. The CDR3 sequence: CASSFRGDEQFF. As DNA, the CDR3 is TGTGCCAGCAGTTTTAGAGGCGATGAGCAGTTCTTC.

V usage is TRBV18 and J usage is TRBJ2-2; possible D gene TRBD1, 5 bases. The CDR3 has 15 amino acids. Germline loops: CDR1 KGHSH, CDR2 LQKENI. V was shortened by 1 base and J by 3 bases, with 9 bases between the two germline ends. The CDR3 nucleotides read TGTGCCAGCTCACCACTGGGGCTCTACACCGGGGAGCTGTTTTTT. Translated, it gives CASSPLGLYTGELFF.

The chain recombines TRBV5-1 with TRBJ1-4, with 7 bases lining up with TRBD1. J lost 2 bases, V lost 4 bases, and 8 bases had no gene match. The V gene's germline CDR1 is SGHRS and CDR2 YFSETQ. The CDR3 contains 16 residues. The CDR3 DNA reads as TGCGCCAGCAGCCAGGCACAGGGGAGGACTAATGAAAAACTGTTTTTT. It specifies CASSQAQGRTNEKLFF. The full variable domain, in which reference TRBV5-1 and TRBJ1-4 provide the parts outside the CDR3, is KAGVTQTPRYLIKTRGQQVTLSCSPISGHRSVSWYQQTPGQGLQFLFEYFSETQRNKGNFPGRFSGRQFSNSRSEMNVSTLELGDSALYLCASSQAQGRTNEKLFFGSGTQLSVL.

The rearrangement links TRBV19 to TRBJ1-1; D unresolved. The CDR3 sequence is 15 residues long. Looked up from germline, CDR1 is LNHDA and CDR2 is SQIVND (reference sequence). V was pared by 7 bases and J by 1 base, with 16 bases between. The CDR3 nucleotides read TGTGCCAGTAACGGGGAGGACCTAGGGAACACTGAAGCTTTCTTT. This gives the protein CASNGEDLGNTEAFF.

CDR3 coding DNA: TGCAGCGTTTCGGTGTTTGATGAAGCTTTCTTT. It codes for CSVSVFDEAFF. This chain links TRBV29-1 with TRBJ1-1; no definite D call. Per germline, CDR1 SQVTM and CDR2 ANQGSEA. The V gene lost 5 bases and the J gene lost 7 bases, with 11 bases spanning the gap. The CDR3 totals 11 residues.

This chain links TRBV19 with TRBJ2-1; 8 nucleotides align to TRBD2. CDR1 is LNHDA, CDR2 SQIVND, per germline (reference sequence). V lost 5 bases and J lost 0; bases outside the gene matches: 6. The CDR3 is 16 amino acids. The CDR3, as DNA: TGTGCCAGTAGTTCCCGCGGGGGGTTCTCCTACAATGAGCAGTTCTTC. This sequence encodes CASSSRGGFSYNEQFF.

The chain employs TRBV27 and TRBJ1-3; D not certain. V shed 5 bases and J shed 0 bases, with 8 bases lying between them. The CDR3 length is 14 residues. The germline gives CDR1 MNHEY, CDR2 SMNVEV (reference sequence). CDR3 in amino acids: CASSSRGSGNTIYF. The CDR3 DNA follows: TGTGCCAGCAGTAGTCGGGGCTCTGGAAACACCATATATTTT.

This chain connects TRBV6-5 to TRBJ1-2; maybe TRBD1 (5 bases). The CDR3 consists of 14 residues. V lost 4 bases, J lost 2 bases, and 11 bases lay in between. CDR1 and CDR2 from the germline V gene are MNHEY and SVGAGI. The CDR3, as DNA: TGTGCCAGCAGTTTAATCGGGGGGAACTATGGCTACACCTTC. It codes for CASSLIGGNYGYTF.

As DNA, the CDR3 is TGTGCCAGCAGCCTTTGGAACAGGGGCCACGAGCAGTACTTC. Its protein is CASSLWNRGHEQYF. V gene TRBV14 combines with J gene TRBJ2-7; 7 bases are a match to TRBD1. The junction had 8 bases not matched to a gene; V was cut back by 4 bases and J by 5 bases. The CDR3 has 14 residues. The V gene's germline CDR1 is SGHDN and CDR2 FVKESK. Drawing the rest from reference TRBV14 and TRBJ2-7, the complete variable domain is EAGVTQFPSHSVIEKGQTVTLRCDPISGHDNLYWYRRVMGKEIKFLLHFVKESKQDESGMPNNRFLAERTGGTYSTLKVQPAELEDSGVYFCASSLWNRGHEQYFGPGTRLTVT.